This T cell receptor (beta chain) is from a study of tumor-infiltrating lymphocytes in primary liver carcinoma. This clonotype was seen a single time. The authors made TCR beta cDNA from about 500 ng total RNA with a constant-region primer. Libraries for TCR beta were built through three nested multiplex PCR rounds, which together made up a slightly modified ARM-PCR procedure. The study ran its first two PCR rounds for approximately 10 cycles each, using TRBV1-TRBV30 forward primers and a C-beta reverse primer. TCRdb recomputed calls from the multiplex PCR reads with MiXCR, one row per CDR3 protein. Found here are some 190,000 distinct CDR3 sequences, about 60% of them singletons; the top ten hold around 68%. Blood RNA originated from unsorted whole blood, with germline DNA additionally extracted. Prior to the surgical procedure, around 3.8 milliliters of peripheral blood were collected. The V gene's germline CDR1 is MNHNS and CDR2 SASEGT. This CDR3 has 14 residues. After removal of 8 bases from V and 4 bases from J, the junction contained 9 bases not matched to a gene.

The TCR was taken from a man in his forties with primary liver carcinoma and hepatitis B virus infection. The sequenced sample consisted of peripheral blood. J is TRBJ1-1 and V is TRBV6-1, with 8 bases matching TRBD1. The CDR3 bases are TGTGCCAGCGGTGGACAGGGCCGTGGCACTGAAGCTTTCTTT. Its protein is CASGGQGRGTEAFF.